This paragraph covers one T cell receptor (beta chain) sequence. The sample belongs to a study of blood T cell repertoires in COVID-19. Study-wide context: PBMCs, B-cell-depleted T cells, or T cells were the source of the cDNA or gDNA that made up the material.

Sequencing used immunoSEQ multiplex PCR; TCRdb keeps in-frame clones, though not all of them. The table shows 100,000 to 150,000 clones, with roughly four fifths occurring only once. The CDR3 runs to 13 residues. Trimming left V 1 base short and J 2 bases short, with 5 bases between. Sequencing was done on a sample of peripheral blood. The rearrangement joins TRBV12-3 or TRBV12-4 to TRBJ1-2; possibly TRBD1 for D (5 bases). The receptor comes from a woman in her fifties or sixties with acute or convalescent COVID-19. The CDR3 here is CASSLGQNYGYTF. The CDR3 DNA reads TGTGCCAGCAGTTTAGGACAGAACTATGGCTACACCTTC.